The present T cell receptor beta chain was sequenced within a study of blood T cell repertoires in COVID-19. The V gene's germline CDR1 is MNHEY and CDR2 SVGEGT. Deletions cut 1 base from V and 7 bases from J, with 17 bases between. The CDR3 totals 15 residues. Produced via immunoSEQ multiplex PCR; TCRdb's table is partial and in-frame only. This table holds about 200,000 clones, 88% found once. The chain carries TRBV6-2 or TRBV6-3 and TRBJ2-7, with D unclear. The sequence was collected from a man in his forties with active or convalescent COVID-19. The specimen sequenced was peripheral blood. The CDR3 DNA sequence: TGTGCCAGCAGTTACTTCTCCCTGGGCCGGCTGGAGCAGTACTTC. It codes for CASSYFSLGRLEQYF.